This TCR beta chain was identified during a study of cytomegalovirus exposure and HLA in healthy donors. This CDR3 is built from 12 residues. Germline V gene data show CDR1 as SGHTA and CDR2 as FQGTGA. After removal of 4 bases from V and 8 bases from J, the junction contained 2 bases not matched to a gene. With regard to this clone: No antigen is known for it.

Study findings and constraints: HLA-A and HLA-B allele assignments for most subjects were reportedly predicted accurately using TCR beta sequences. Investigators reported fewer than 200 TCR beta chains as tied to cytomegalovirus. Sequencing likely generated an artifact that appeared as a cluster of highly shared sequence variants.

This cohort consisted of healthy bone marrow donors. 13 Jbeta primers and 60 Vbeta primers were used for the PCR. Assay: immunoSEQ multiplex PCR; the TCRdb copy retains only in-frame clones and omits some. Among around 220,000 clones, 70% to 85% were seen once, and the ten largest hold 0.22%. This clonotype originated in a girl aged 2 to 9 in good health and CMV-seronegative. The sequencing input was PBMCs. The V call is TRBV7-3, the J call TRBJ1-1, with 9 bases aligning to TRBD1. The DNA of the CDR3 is TGTGCCAGCAGCTACACAGGGGGCGAAGCTTTCTTT. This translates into CASSYTGGEAFF.